The 31 T cell receptor beta chains given below trace back to one sample, sequenced in a study of identical twins. A single record per CDR3 protein comes from TCRdb applying MiXCR to the 5' RACE reads. The sample has 690,000 or so distinct CDR3 sequences; around 6% are singletons. The specimen sequenced was naive T cells sorted from blood. The receptors were gathered from a man aged 18 to 30 in good health.

The chain's CDR3 is CASSPAGQGPNQPQHF. CDR3 in DNA: TGCGCCAGCAGCCCAGCAGGACAGGGGCCTAATCAGCCCCAGCATTTT. V is TRBV5-1 and J is TRBJ1-5, with 9 bases lining up with TRBD1. The CDR3 length is 16 residues. Germline trimming cut 4 bases from V and 4 bases from J; bases unmatched to any gene: 9. The V gene's germline CDR1 is SGHRS and CDR2 YFSETQ.

This clonotype was seen a few times. The V gene is TRBV3-1, the J gene TRBJ2-1; 15 bases line up with TRBD2. The junction had 10 bases not matched to a gene; V was cut back by 4 bases and J by 0 bases. Germline V gene sequence: CDR1 LGHDT, CDR2 YNNKEL (reference sequence). This CDR3 contains 20 residues. For the CDR3, the DNA is TGTGCCAGCAGCCCCCTAGTCGGGACTAGCGGGAGGTCCTCCTACAATGAGCAGTTCTTC. This codes for CASSPLVGTSGRSSYNEQFF.

This clonotype was recorded many times. CDR3 protein: CASSPPPPGGSYNEQFF. In nucleotides, the CDR3 is TGCGCCAGCAGCCCCCCCCCACCGGGAGGCTCCTACAATGAGCAGTTCTTC. The chain combines TRBV5-1 with TRBJ2-1; 7 nucleotides agree with TRBD2. CDR1 SGHRS and CDR2 YFSETQ come from the germline V gene. The V segment lost 4 bases and the J segment 0 bases; nucleotides outside the gene matches: 10. The CDR3 is 17 amino acids.

The CDR3 loop reads CSAPTAAGTYTDTQYF. The CDR3 DNA sequence: TGCAGTGCTCCAACCGCTGCAGGGACATACACAGATACGCAGTATTTT. The rearrangement joins TRBV20-1 to TRBJ2-3; D may be TRBD1 (6 bases). Germline assignment: CDR1 DFQATT and CDR2 SNEGSKA (reference sequence). There are 16 residues in the CDR3. With 5 bases removed from V and 2 bases from J, the gap between germline ends came to 20 bases.

The table lists this clonotype with many counts. The V gene is TRBV12-3 or TRBV12-4, the J gene TRBJ2-2; 7 bases match TRBD2. V was clipped by 1 base and J by 5 bases; unmatched bases: 4. There are 15 residues in the CDR3. The CDR3 sequence: CASSLGAGETGELFF. The CDR3 DNA reads as TGTGCCAGCAGTTTAGGGGCGGGAGAGACCGGGGAGCTGTTTTTT.

The genes are TRBV2 and TRBJ2-1; D is ambiguous. Trimming left V 5 bases short and J 5 bases short, with 7 bases between. The germline V gene has CDR1 SNHLY and CDR2 FYNNEI. This CDR3 region has 12 residues. The CDR3 DNA reads as TGTGCCAGCAGTCCCCACCACAATGAGCAGTTCTTC. Protein product: CASSPHHNEQFF.

This clonotype was seen at least ten times. The CDR3 DNA reads TGTGCCAGCAAGGGACTAGCGGGAAAGTTCTTGGGGGAGCTGTTTTTT. Translation: CASKGLAGKFLGELFF. The gene calls are TRBV12-3 or TRBV12-4 and TRBJ2-2; 13 bases line up with TRBD2. The CDR3 spans 16 residues. The J segment lost 8 bases and the V segment lost 7 bases, leaving 10 bases of the junction unmatched.

The chain has TRBV7-9 and TRBJ2-7; TRBD1 aligns across 7 bases. The CDR3 is 13 amino acids. Germline V gives CDR1 SEHNR, CDR2 FQNEAQ (reference sequence). Unmatched junction bases numbered 5, after V lost 8 bases and J lost 1 base. The CDR3 nucleotides are TGTGCCAGCCGACAGGGTGCGTCCTACGAGCAGTACTTC. Amino acid sequence: CASRQGASYEQYF. The full variable domain, its missing parts supplied by reference TRBV7-9 and TRBJ2-7, is DTGVSQNPRHKITKRGQNVTFRCDPISEHNRLYWYRQTLGQGPEFLTYFQNEAQLEKSRLLSDRFSAERPKGSFSTLEIQRTEQGDSAMYLCASRQGASYEQYFGPGTRLTVT.

The chain has TRBV6-5 and TRBJ1-1; a possible D gene is TRBD1 (5 bases). V was trimmed by 4 bases and J by 8 bases, leaving 11 bases between them. This CDR3 spans 12 amino acids. The germline CDR1 and CDR2 sequences are MNHEY and SVGAGI. The CDR3 here is CASSSPQGEAFF. The CDR3 DNA reads as TGTGCCAGCAGTTCCCCCCAGGGCGAAGCTTTCTTT.

This clonotype was counted between two and nine times. This chain joins TRBV12-3 or TRBV12-4 and TRBJ2-3; D is unresolved. The V and J ends lost 4 bases and 3 bases respectively, with 8 bases between them. CDR3 length: 13 residues. The CDR3 DNA reads TGTGCCAGCAGTTGGGTGAAGACAGATACGCAGTATTTT. It translates to CASSWVKTDTQYF.

The V and J genes are TRBV29-1 and TRBJ1-2; D not resolved. In germline, CDR1 is SQVTM, CDR2 ANQGSEA. The CDR3 is made up of 15 amino acids. Trimming pared 3 bases from V and 1 base from J, leaving 15 bases between. CDR3 sequence: CSVDGPTNLNYGYTF. CDR3 DNA sequence: TGCAGCGTTGACGGGCCGACGAACCTTAACTATGGCTACACCTTC.

At least ten counts were recorded for this clonotype. The rearrangement links TRBV5-1 to TRBJ1-1, with D perhaps TRBD1 (5 bases). The V end was cut by 4 bases, the J end by 11 bases, with 15 bases between. CDR1 and CDR2 from the germline V gene are SGHRS and YFSETQ. The CDR3 extends over 12 amino acids. CDR3 in amino acids: CASSPWGRLAFF. CDR3 sequence (DNA): TGCGCCAGCAGCCCGTGGGGGAGGTTGGCTTTCTTT.

This clonotype was seen ten or more times. CDR3: CSASLSPNEQFF. The CDR3 DNA is TGCAGTGCTAGTTTAAGCCCGAATGAGCAGTTCTTC. This sequence joins TRBV20-1 and TRBJ2-1; D remains ambiguous. Trimming left V 3 bases short and J 7 bases short, with 10 bases between. Per the germline V gene, CDR1 is DFQATT and CDR2 is SNEGSKA (reference sequence). This CDR3 is 12 amino acids long.

This clonotype has a count of ten or more. This rearrangement joins TRBV9 to TRBJ1-1; weak D call: TRBD1 (5 bases). The CDR3 has 15 residues. V was clipped by 0 bases and J by 1 base, with 10 bases between them. Germline loops: CDR1 SGDLS, CDR2 YYNGEE. The CDR3 sequence: CASSVGGRTNTEAFF. CDR3 nucleotides: TGTGCCAGCAGCGTAGGGGGACGGACGAACACTGAAGCTTTCTTT.

The V call is TRBV7-2, the J call TRBJ2-3; D is possibly TRBD1 or TRBD2 (5 bases each). V gave up 4 bases and J gave up 1 base, with 18 bases separating them. Germline V gene lookup returns CDR1 SGHTA and CDR2 FQGNSA. The CDR3 length is 17 residues. The CDR3: CASSSRLGPGGTDTQYF. The CDR3 bases are TGTGCCAGCAGCTCCCGGCTGGGACCCGGAGGCACAGATACGCAGTATTTT.

This clonotype has more than one count but fewer than ten. This sequence joins TRBV5-5 and TRBJ2-7; no clear D. V shed 0 bases and J shed 4 bases, with 8 bases lying between them. The CDR3 has 13 residues. CDR1 and CDR2 from the germline V gene are SGHKS and YYEKEE (reference sequence). This CDR3 reads CASSLGSEYEQYF. In DNA, the CDR3 is TGTGCCAGCAGCTTGGGATCAGAGTACGAGCAGTACTTC.

The table lists this clonotype with a few counts. V usage is TRBV11-2 and J usage is TRBJ2-5; no firm D call. The CDR3 runs to 14 residues. Germline V gene lookup returns CDR1 SGHAT and CDR2 FQNNGV. V was pared by 0 bases and J by 5 bases, with 10 bases between. CDR3 sequence: CASSLDLERETQYF. The CDR3 bases are TGTGCCAGCAGCTTAGATCTGGAGAGGGAGACCCAGTACTTC.

This clonotype was observed at least ten times. V usage is TRBV12-3 or TRBV12-4 and J usage is TRBJ2-1; possible D gene TRBD2, 6 bases. This CDR3 spans 12 amino acids. V dropped 8 bases and J dropped 7 bases, with 12 bases sitting between them. The CDR3 sequence: CASEVGGNEQFF. For the CDR3, the DNA is TGTGCCAGCGAGGTCGGGGGTAATGAGCAGTTCTTC.

CDR3 in amino acids: CASSLERSGRSVGEQYF. The CDR3 coding sequence is TGTGCCAGCAGCTTAGAGAGGAGCGGGCGCTCGGTGGGGGAGCAGTACTTC. This rearrangement joins TRBV7-9 to TRBJ2-7; D might be TRBD2 (6 bases). The V gene's germline CDR1 is SEHNR and CDR2 FQNEAQ (reference sequence). The CDR3 loop spans 17 amino acids. Trimming cost V 1 base and J 7 bases, with 23 bases left between them.

The genes are TRBV5-1 and TRBJ2-2, with D possibly matching TRBD2 (5 bases). CDR1 and CDR2 from the germline V gene are SGHRS and YFSETQ. Trimming took 5 bases from V and 7 from J, leaving 12 bases between them. The length of the CDR3 is 13 residues. The CDR3 spells CASSLSRGGELFF. The CDR3 DNA reads as TGCGCCAGCAGTTTATCCCGGGGCGGGGAGCTGTTTTTT.

This chain links TRBV11-2 with TRBJ2-5; the match to TRBD2 covers 7 bases. V lost 4 bases and J lost 7; bases outside the gene matches: 12. The CDR3 length is 15 residues. CDR1 and CDR2 (germline): SGHAT, FQNNGV. As DNA, the CDR3 is TGTGCCAGCAGCTCTGCAACTAGCTCGGGAGGGACCCAGTACTTC. Its translation is CASSSATSSGGTQYF.

This clonotype was recorded many times. The chain uses TRBV7-3 and TRBJ2-3; D possibly corresponds to TRBD2 (6 bases). Per germline, CDR1 SGHTA and CDR2 FQGTGA. This CDR3 contains 15 residues. V lost 5 bases to trimming and J lost 3 bases, with 15 bases between them. CDR3 nucleotide sequence: TGTGCCAGCAGCCCTACCGGAGGGCCAACAGATACGCAGTATTTT. Its translation: CASSPTGGPTDTQYF.

This chain links TRBV30 with TRBJ2-1, with D unresolved. The germline V and J ends were trimmed by 1 base and 7 bases, with 17 bases remaining between them. CDR3 length: 15 residues. Per the germline V gene, CDR1 is GTSNPN and CDR2 is SVGIG (reference sequence). The CDR3 region is CAWSARTRVPNEQFF. Here the CDR3 DNA reads TGTGCCTGGAGTGCTCGGACCCGGGTGCCTAATGAGCAGTTCTTC.

The chain has TRBV2 and TRBJ2-7; either TRBD1 or TRBD2 may supply D (6 bases each). Germline-derived CDR1 and CDR2 are SNHLY and FYNNEI. The CDR3 extends over 13 amino acids. The ends were cut back, 7 bases at V and 0 bases at J, with 10 bases in the middle. CDR3 coding DNA: TGTGCCAGCATGGGGGGCGACTCCTACGAGCAGTACTTC. Translated: CASMGGDSYEQYF.

This clonotype was counted at least ten times. The V call is TRBV20-1, the J call TRBJ2-7; D gene unclear. The germline CDR1 and CDR2 sequences are DFQATT and SNEGSKA (reference sequence). This CDR3 is 14 amino acids long. Trimming stripped 2 bases from V and 6 bases from J, with 17 bases between. DNA for the CDR3: TGCAGTGCTAGATCCCCCCACCGGACGGGCGAGCAGTACTTC. Its protein product is CSARSPHRTGEQYF.

Comment on this clonotype: A single base separates this from a much larger clone, so it may be a read error. V and J are TRBV10-3 and TRBJ2-2; D is unresolved. Trimming left V 7 bases short and J 3 bases short, with 12 bases between. The CDR3 spans 14 residues. CDR1 and CDR2 from the germline V gene are ENHRY and SYGVKD. CDR3 loop: CAIIRLTDTGELFF. The CDR3 nucleotides are TGTGCCATCATACGATTAACAGACACCGGGGAGCTGTTTTTT.

The chain uses TRBV5-1 and TRBJ2-7, with D possibly being TRBD1 or TRBD2 (6 bases each). Germline values: CDR1 SGHRS, CDR2 YFSETQ. This CDR3 region has 18 residues. V lost 3 bases, J lost 0 bases, and 22 bases lay in between. DNA of the CDR3: TGCGCCAGCAGCTCCGGGACAACGCCGGGACTCAGCTCCTACGAGCAGTACTTC. Protein sequence: CASSSGTTPGLSSYEQYF.

Comments on this clonotype: Possible read error: a much larger clone is one base away. Since the CDR3 does not end with the conserved phenylalanine or tryptophan, this likely comes from a read error. The genes are TRBV7-3 and TRBJ2-1; the D gene is possibly TRBD2 (5 bases). Germline V lookup: CDR1 SGHTA, CDR2 FQGTGA. The V and J ends lost 3 bases and 10 bases respectively, with 13 bases between them. This CDR3 comprises 13 residues. CDR3 protein: CASSFGGSQEQFS. The CDR3, as DNA: TGTGCCAGCAGCTTTGGTGGGAGCCAGGAGCAGTTCTCC.

The CDR3 DNA reads TGCGCCAGCAGCCAAGAAGCCCCCCCTAGCGGAGTGAACACCGGGGAGCTGTTTTTT. Protein: CASSQEAPPSGVNTGELFF. The chain recombines TRBV4-3 with TRBJ2-2, with TRBD2 matching over 7 bases. Germline V gene data show CDR1 as LGHNA and CDR2 as YSLEER. This CDR3 comprises 19 residues. J gave up 1 base and V 0 bases, and 11 bases lay outside the gene matches.

J is TRBJ2-1 and V is TRBV12-3 or TRBV12-4, with 7 bases fitting TRBD2. The last part of the DNA fits TRBJ2-7 better; the J call may be wrong. The CDR3 loop spans 14 amino acids. In nucleotides, the CDR3 is TGTGCCAGCAGTTTTGGCGGGAGCCACTCTGAGCAGTACTTC. Translating gives CASSFGGSHSEQYF.

This clonotype was counted many times. V is TRBV7-2 and J is TRBJ2-7, with 10 bases identical to TRBD2. This CDR3 has 16 residues. Germline assignment: CDR1 SGHTA and CDR2 FQGNSA. Trimming at V came to 2 bases and at J to 0 bases, leaving 4 bases not matched to a gene. Here the CDR3 reads CASSLRTSGRSYEQYF. CDR3 coding DNA: TGTGCCAGCAGCTTACGGACTAGCGGACGCTCCTACGAGCAGTACTTC.